This TCR beta chain was identified in a study of post-analysis software for immune sequencing data (dated by TCRdb to 2013 to 2016). Notes on the research overall: Recorded disease courses included relapsing-remitting, secondary progressive and progressive-relapsing multiple sclerosis, with some patients lacking subtype annotation. The patient repertoires were set against approximately 10 previously published healthy control repertoires from donors whose ages ranged from roughly 6 to 26 years. A subset of samples was prepared in parallel using single-end sample barcoding, then pooled and co-amplified after Illumina adapter ligation. Overall results and qualifications from the work: Direct clustering with F measure showed strong co-clustering of samples prepared in the same batch, prompting a batch-effect correction. The multiple sclerosis patient group was slightly younger than the control group. Compared with controls, multiple sclerosis patients had significantly lower normalized Chao1 diversity, a finding suggesting substantial peripheral T-cell clonal expansion.

Library construction relied on PCR. For sequencing, an Illumina HiSeq 2500 was employed. To reduce PCR and sequencing biases, unique molecular identifiers were built into the TCR beta cDNA libraries. Per 1 to 10 million input T cells, some 500,000 cDNA molecules were obtained, such that each molecule approximated one T cell. The patient libraries were prepared and sequenced with the same protocol used for the earlier healthy control dataset. Within a given batch, samples were prepared together, multiplexed and sequenced on the same HiSeq lane. The study's processing was this. Raw barcoded reads were processed with MIGEC, discarding single-read molecular identifier groups before consensus assembly and CDR3 extraction. Clonotype tables were post-analysed with VDJtools, normalizing diversity by down-sampling all datasets to the smallest sample size. To correct batch-related cross-sample contamination, repertoire overlap clustering matched CDR3 amino acid sequences but not nucleotide sequences. The public sequencing data were trimmed at Q25 with fastp and processed into clonotypes with MiXCR by TCRdb, which kept only in-frame beta chains. Records with the same CDR3 protein are collapsed into one entry carrying the most frequent genes and DNA. These V and J calls are TCRdb output, not the study's own analysis. The sample table records about 180,000 distinct CDR3 sequences; around 30% of these occur just once. About 1.6% of the sample is taken by the ten largest.

Many counts were recorded for this clonotype. The antigen it binds to is not known. Within one base of it there is no much larger clone, and no base qualities were kept. To demonstrate the VDJtools post-analysis software, the study profiled TCR beta repertoires from the peripheral blood of about a dozen young patients with multiple sclerosis. The multiple sclerosis patients were children and adolescents between roughly 6 and 16 years of age. The TCR sequence derives from a girl aged 5-17 years with multiple sclerosis. The sequenced sample was blood.

Read as DNA, the sequence is TGCGCCAGCAGCTTGTATTTAGCGGCTCGGGGGCGCGGGGGCATGAACACTGAAGCTTTCTTT. It is translated as CASSLYLAARGRGGMNTEAFF. The chain is encoded by TRBV5-1 joined to TRBJ1-1; tentative D gene TRBD1, with 6 bases matching. For CDR1 and CDR2, the germline V gene lists SGHRS and YFSETQ. Trimming removed 1 base from V and 0 bases from J, leaving 28 bases between the germline ends. From the cysteine through the phenylalanine, the CDR3 covers 21 amino acids. CDR3 DNA only is kept here, 63 bases in frame from base 1.